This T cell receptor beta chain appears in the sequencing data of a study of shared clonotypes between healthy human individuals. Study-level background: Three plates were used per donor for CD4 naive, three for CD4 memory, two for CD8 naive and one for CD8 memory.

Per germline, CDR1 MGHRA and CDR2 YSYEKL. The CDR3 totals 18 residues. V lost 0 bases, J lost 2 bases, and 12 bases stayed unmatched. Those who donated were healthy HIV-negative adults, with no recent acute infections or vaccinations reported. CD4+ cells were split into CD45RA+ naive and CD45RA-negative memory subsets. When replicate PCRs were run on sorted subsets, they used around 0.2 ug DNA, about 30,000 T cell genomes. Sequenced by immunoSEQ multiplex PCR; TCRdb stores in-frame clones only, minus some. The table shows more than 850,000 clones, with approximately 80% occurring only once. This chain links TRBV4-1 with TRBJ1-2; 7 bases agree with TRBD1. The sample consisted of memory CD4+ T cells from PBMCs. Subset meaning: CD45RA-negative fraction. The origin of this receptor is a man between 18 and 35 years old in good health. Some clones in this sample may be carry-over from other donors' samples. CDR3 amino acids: CASSQDHPPGTANYGYTF. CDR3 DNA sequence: TGCGCCAGCAGCCAAGATCACCCACCCGGGACAGCCAACTATGGCTACACCTTC.